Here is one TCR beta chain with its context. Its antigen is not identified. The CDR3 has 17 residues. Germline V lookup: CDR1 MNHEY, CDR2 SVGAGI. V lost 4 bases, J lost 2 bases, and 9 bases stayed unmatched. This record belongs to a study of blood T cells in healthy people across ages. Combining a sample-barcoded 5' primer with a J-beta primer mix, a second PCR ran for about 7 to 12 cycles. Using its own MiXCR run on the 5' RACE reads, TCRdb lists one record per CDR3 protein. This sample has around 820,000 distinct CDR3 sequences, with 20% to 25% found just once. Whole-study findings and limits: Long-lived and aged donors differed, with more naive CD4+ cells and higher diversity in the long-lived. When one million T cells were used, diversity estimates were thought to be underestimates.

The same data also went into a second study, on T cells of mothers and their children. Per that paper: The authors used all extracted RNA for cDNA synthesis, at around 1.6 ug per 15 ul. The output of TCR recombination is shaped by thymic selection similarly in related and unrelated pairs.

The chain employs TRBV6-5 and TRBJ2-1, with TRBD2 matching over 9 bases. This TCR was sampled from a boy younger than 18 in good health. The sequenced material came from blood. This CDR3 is CASSSSSGGNPYNEQFF. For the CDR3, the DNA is TGTGCCAGCAGTTCGAGTAGCGGGGGTAATCCCTACAATGAGCAGTTCTTC.